This T cell receptor beta chain derives from a study of blood T cell repertoires in COVID-19. Turning to the study itself: Donors in the United States, Italy and Spain gave samples during acute or convalescent COVID-19. Nucleic acid was either cDNA or gDNA, and it came from T cells, B-cell-depleted T cells, or PBMCs.

In the study's own analysis: For nucleated cells, counts were estimated from reference gene primer amplification. Some clones are missing from TCRdb's copy, which holds only in-frame ones; the method was immunoSEQ multiplex PCR. V and J calls and clone size follow that table, whereas D and trimming were derived from the DNA. There are more than 150,000 clones in the sample; about 83% occur only once, and 0.85% to 0.95% lies in the top ten. The germline V gene encodes CDR1 LNHDA and CDR2 SQIVND (reference sequence). CDR3 length equals 15 residues. V trimming: 5 bases; J trimming: 2 bases; junction bases outside the gene matches: 8.

The sample was peripheral blood. This chain connects TRBV19 to TRBJ2-7; 8 bases line up with TRBD2. This clonotype was obtained from a woman aged 18-29 years who had recovered from COVID-19. CDR3 protein: CASSLTGTRAYEQYF. For the CDR3, the DNA is TGTGCCAGTAGTCTCACCGGGACTAGGGCCTACGAGCAGTACTTC.